Each of the 18 T cell receptor beta chains below was sequenced from the same sample in a study of T cell responses to AZD1222 COVID-19 vaccine. Libraries were prepared by immunoSEQ multiplex PCR; TCRdb keeps only in-frame clonotypes and omits some of them. The sample has 130,000 to 150,000 clones, 75% to 90% seen once. Sequencing was performed on peripheral blood, taken on day 0 of MenACWY control vaccination. The receptors shown here come from an adult in good health.

The sample holds many counts of this clone. The CDR3 region is CASSTTDGPNEKLFF. The CDR3 region has the DNA TGTGCCAGCAGTACTACGGACGGCCCGAATGAAAAACTGTTTTTT. This chain links TRBV27 with TRBJ1-4; D gene ambiguous. Deletions cut 5 bases from V and 5 bases from J, with 15 bases between. Germline V gene sequence: CDR1 MNHEY, CDR2 SMNVEV (reference sequence). CDR3 length equals 15 residues.

The chain recombines TRBV4-2 with TRBJ2-2, with D perhaps being TRBD1 or TRBD2 (6 bases each). V dropped 0 bases and J dropped 9 bases, with 8 bases sitting between them. The germline V gene has CDR1 LGHNA and CDR2 YNFKEQ. This CDR3 has 13 amino acids. CDR3 nucleotide sequence: TGTGCCAGCAGCCAAGACGGGGGCCGGGAGCTGTTTTTT. Protein: CASSQDGGRELFF.

The chain couples TRBV28 to TRBJ1-6, with D possibly being TRBD1 (5 bases). The germline V and J ends were trimmed by 6 bases and 3 bases, with 12 bases remaining between them. Germline lookup yields CDR1 MDHEN and CDR2 SYDVKM. The CDR3 runs 15 residues. The CDR3 nucleotides are TGTGCCAGCAGCTTCTCCGGGGGCTATAATTCACCCCTCCACTTT. Its translation is CASSFSGGYNSPLHF.

The chain uses TRBV27 and TRBJ1-6, with TRBD1 matching 8 bases. Looked up from germline, CDR1 is MNHEY and CDR2 is SMNVEV (reference sequence). The J segment lost 13 bases and the V segment lost 8 bases, leaving 7 bases of the junction unmatched. The CDR3 runs to 12 residues. The CDR3 sequence: CASGTGPRPLHF. CDR3 in DNA: TGTGCCAGCGGGACAGGTCCGCGGCCCCTCCACTTT.

The rearrangement joins TRBV28 to TRBJ1-2; perhaps TRBD1 as D (6 bases). CDR1 MDHEN and CDR2 SYDVKM come from the germline V gene. V was shortened by 7 bases and J by 5 bases, with 17 bases between the two germline ends. The CDR3 is 14 residues long. The CDR3 sequence is CASTLSGTPYGYTF. CDR3 bases: TGTGCCAGCACTCTTTCCGGGACACCATATGGCTACACCTTC.

The V gene is TRBV9, the J gene TRBJ1-5; a possible D gene is TRBD1 (6 bases). Per the germline V gene, CDR1 is SGDLS and CDR2 is YYNGEE. CDR3 length equals 15 residues. V was pared by 0 bases and J by 4 bases, with 11 bases between. Here the CDR3 reads CASSVEGERNQPQHF. The CDR3 nucleotides are TGTGCCAGCAGCGTAGAGGGGGAGAGGAATCAGCCCCAGCATTTT.

V usage is TRBV30 and J usage is TRBJ2-6; TRBD2 might be the D (6 bases). Trimming shortened V by 8 bases and J by 4 bases, and 27 bases separated the two germline ends. The CDR3 length is 18 residues. Germline CDR1 is GTSNPN and CDR2 is SVGIG (reference sequence). CDR3 in DNA: TGTGCCACGGGATCCCGAGGTGGGACTCCCCACGGGGCCAACGTCCTGACTTTC. As protein: CATGSRGGTPHGANVLTF.

V usage is TRBV7-9 and J usage is TRBJ2-3; D might be TRBD2 (7 bases). Trimming pared 7 bases from V and 6 bases from J, leaving 23 bases between. In germline, CDR1 is SEHNR, CDR2 FQNEAQ (reference sequence). CDR3 length equals 16 residues. In DNA, the CDR3 is TGTGCCAGCATTCCAAGGGGGGGGTCAAAGGTGGATACGCAGTATTTT. It encodes CASIPRGGSKVDTQYF.

The J gene is TRBJ2-2, the V gene TRBV5-1; D uncertain. Germline V gene sequence: CDR1 SGHRS, CDR2 YFSETQ. The CDR3 is 14 amino acids. Deletions cut 0 bases from V and 4 bases from J, with 7 bases between. The chain's CDR3 is CASSLGQATGELFF. The CDR3 coding sequence is TGCGCCAGCAGCTTGGGGCAGGCCACCGGGGAGCTGTTTTTT.

This clone was counted only a few times. The rearrangement joins TRBV7-2 to TRBJ2-6; 7 bases are shared with TRBD1. Losses at the gene ends were 5 bases for V and 0 bases for J; bases not matched to a gene: 10. The CDR3 spans 18 residues. Germline CDR1 is SGHTA and CDR2 is FQGNSA. CDR3 sequence reads: CASSLRDRPYSGANVLTF. The CDR3 coding sequence is TGTGCCAGCAGCCTCCGGGACAGACCCTACTCTGGGGCCAACGTCCTGACTTTC.

The rearrangement uses TRBV3-1 (or the pseudogene TRBV3-2) and TRBJ2-3; D is uncertain. V was clipped by 2 bases and J by 6 bases, with 18 bases between them. Per the germline V gene, CDR1 is LGHDT and CDR2 is YNNKEL (reference sequence). This CDR3 is built from 16 residues. The chain's CDR3 is CASSQRLNRNFDTQYF. The CDR3 DNA is TGTGCCAGCAGCCAACGGTTGAACAGAAATTTCGATACGCAGTATTTT.

The rearrangement uses TRBV19 and TRBJ2-5, with 8 bases identical to TRBD1. The junction had 0 bases not matched to a gene; V was cut back by 2 bases and J by 1 base. This CDR3 has 14 amino acids. Germline CDR1 reads LNHDA; CDR2 reads SQIVND (reference sequence). DNA for the CDR3: TGTGCCAGTAGTATAACAGGGGGCCAAGAGACCCAGTACTTC. This encodes CASSITGGQETQYF. Combining the CDR3 with reference TRBV19 and TRBJ2-5 gives the whole variable domain DGGITQSPKYLFRKEGQNVTLSCEQNLNHDAMYWYRQDPGQGLRLIYYSQIVNDFQKGDIAEGYSVSREKKESFPLTVTSAQKNPTAFYLCASSITGGQETQYFGPGTRLLVL.

This clone was detected only once. This rearrangement joins TRBV10-3 to TRBJ2-4; D is undetermined. The germline gives CDR1 ENHRY, CDR2 SYGVKD. The CDR3 extends over 15 amino acids. The ends were cut back, 0 bases at V and 6 bases at J, with 12 bases in the middle. CDR3 in amino acids: CAISESEGVRNIQYF. The CDR3 DNA is TGTGCCATCAGTGAGTCTGAAGGTGTTAGAAACATTCAGTACTTC.

The gene calls are TRBV6-4 and TRBJ1-5; 9 bases agree with TRBD1. The CDR3 covers 12 residues. Per the germline V gene, CDR1 is MRHNA and CDR2 is SNTAGT. V dropped 10 bases and J dropped 6; count of bases not matched to a gene: 4. The CDR3 bases are TGTGCCATCCCGGGACAGGGTCAGCCCCAGCATTTT. As protein: CAIPGQGQPQHF.

This sequence joins TRBV5-6 and TRBJ2-3; a weak D match, TRBD1 (6 bases). The V end was cut by 7 bases, the J end by 3 bases, with 21 bases between. The CDR3 has 16 amino acids. Per germline, CDR1 SGHDT and CDR2 YYEEEE. The CDR3 loop is CASRLGWATGTDTQYF. Written as DNA, the CDR3 is TGTGCCAGCCGCCTGGGGTGGGCTACAGGGACAGATACGCAGTATTTT. The full variable domain, with the rest looked up from reference TRBV5-6 and TRBJ2-3, is DAGVTQSPTHLIKTRGQQVTLRCSPKSGHDTVSWYQQALGQGPQFIFQYYEEEERQRGNFPDRFSGHQFPNYSSELNVNALLLGDSALYLCASRLGWATGTDTQYFGPGTRLTVL.

As for this clone: The same CDR3 is also encoded by other DNA sequences in this sample. The chain has TRBV6-5 and TRBJ1-2; D remains unclear. Germline CDR1 is MNHEY and CDR2 is SVGAGI. This CDR3 has 14 amino acids. V was cut by 0 bases and J by 2 bases, with 7 bases left in between. The CDR3 DNA follows: TGTGCCAGCAGTTACTCGAAGGGAAACTATGGCTACACCTTC. Translation: CASSYSKGNYGYTF.

The chain uses TRBV4-1 and TRBJ1-5, with D possibly TRBD1 on 6 matching bases. Trimming removed 2 bases at V and 6 bases at J, with 17 bases between. The CDR3 spans 16 residues. CDR1 is MGHRA, CDR2 YSYEKL, per germline. CDR3: CASSQHTLQGSQPQHF. DNA of the CDR3: TGCGCCAGCAGCCAACACACGTTACAGGGTAGTCAGCCCCAGCATTTT.

V gene TRBV19 combines with J gene TRBJ1-5; D might be TRBD1 (5 bases). V lost 4 bases and J 2 bases, leaving 12 bases between the germline ends. Looked up from germline, CDR1 is LNHDA and CDR2 is SQIVND (reference sequence). This CDR3 contains 15 residues. The CDR3 spells CASSKSRDGNQPQHF. The DNA of the CDR3 is TGTGCCAGTAGTAAATCGCGGGACGGCAATCAGCCCCAGCATTTT.